One TCR beta chain is described in this entry. The sample belongs to a study of blood T cell repertoires in COVID-19. Study as a whole: PBMCs, B-cell-depleted T cells, or T cells provided the cDNA or gDNA that made up the material.

Sequencing was performed with immunoSEQ multiplex PCR; in TCRdb, only in-frame clones are kept and a portion is missing. Seen here are about 330,000 clones, 87% observed once, and the top ten hold around 10%. The CDR3 is made up of 15 amino acids. CDR1 is MNHEY and CDR2 is SMNVEV in the germline V gene (reference sequence). J was trimmed by 4 bases and V by 8 bases; bases with no gene match: 8. Sequencing was carried out using peripheral blood. The receptor was derived from a young man with COVID-19, enrolled during active disease. The chain recombines TRBV27 with TRBJ2-2, with 9 bases that match TRBD2. CDR3 amino acids: CASGPWREGTGELFF. CDR3 sequence (DNA): TGTGCCAGCGGGCCCTGGCGGGAGGGCACCGGGGAGCTGTTTTTT.